The rows below give T cell receptor beta chains drawn from one sample of a study of blood T cells in healthy people across ages. One entry per CDR3 protein, called by TCRdb with MiXCR from the 5' RACE reads. Here the sample spans over 1,300,000 distinct CDR3 sequences, approximately 60% being singletons. Sequencing used blood. These receptors came from a man between 18 and 35 years old in good health. Each CDR3 is given with its conserved first and last residue. Fields, in order: clone size, V gene, D gene, J gene, CDR3 DNA, CDR3 protein. A D gene is named only where the DNA matches it firmly. The size entry is marked missing in some rows and otherwise reads once, few, many or a size class.

NA,TRBV7-9,NA,TRBJ2-3,TGTGCCAGCAGCTTAGAGAGGTGGGGTACAGATACGCAGTATTTT,CASSLERWGTDTQYF
NA,TRBV2,TRBD1,TRBJ2-7,TGTGCCAGTTTTAGGGACAGGGGACACGAGCAGTACTTC,CASFRDRGHEQYF
NA,TRBV5-4,TRBD1,TRBJ2-4,TGTGCCAGCAGCGGGGACAGGGGATTAAACATTCAGTACTTC,CASSGDRGLNIQYF
few,TRBV27,NA,TRBJ2-1,TGTGCCAGCAGAACGGGGACTCCCGCTCACAATGAGCAGTTCTTC,CASRTGTPAHNEQFF
NA,TRBV20-1,NA,TRBJ2-1,TGCAGTGCTACGGGCTTGGATGAGCAGTTCTTC,CSATGLDEQFF
NA,TRBV20-1,NA,TRBJ1-2,TGCAGTGCCCTCCGCGGTCTGGGGGGCTACACCTTC,CSALRGLGGYTF
NA,TRBV27,NA,TRBJ1-1,TGTGCCAGCAGATCCCCGGGACAACCGAACACTGAAGCTTTCTTT,CASRSPGQPNTEAFF
few,TRBV10-3,TRBD2,TRBJ2-7,TGTGCCATCCAGCGGGAGTCTTACGAGCAGTACTTC,CAIQRESYEQYF
NA,TRBV11-2,NA,TRBJ2-3,TGTGCCAGCAGCGAGGGGCGGGGATGGGGCACAGATACGCAGTATTTT,CASSEGRGWGTDTQYF
few,TRBV30,NA,TRBJ2-5,TGTGCCTGGAGACGTGGAGAGACCCAGTACTTC,CAWRRGETQYF
NA,TRBV7-2,NA,TRBJ2-3,TGTGCCAGCAGCTTAGTTTTGACAGATCCTTCTAGCACAGATACGCAGTATTTT,CASSLVLTDPSSTDTQYF
NA,TRBV6-6,TRBD2,TRBJ2-3,TGTGCCAGCATCGGGGAGGGAGTGGAAAAGGGGACGCAGTATTTT,CASIGEGVEKGTQYF
few,TRBV12-3/TRBV12-4,NA,TRBJ2-3,TGTGCCAGCAGTTTAGGAAATCAGGGTACGCAGTATTTT,CASSLGNQGTQYF
NA,TRBV13,TRBD1,TRBJ1-1,TGTGCCAGCAGCTTGGGACAGGGGATTGGTACTGAAGCTTTCTTT,CASSLGQGIGTEAFF
NA,TRBV7-7,NA,TRBJ2-5,TGTGCCAGCAGCTTAGCGCGGGGCAGTGGAGAGACCCAGTACTTC,CASSLARGSGETQYF
NA,TRBV4-1,TRBD1,TRBJ2-1,TGCGCCAGCAGCCACCCAGGGGGCGATGAGCAGTTCTTC,CASSHPGGDEQFF
NA,TRBV7-9,TRBD1,TRBJ2-2,TGTGCCAGCAGCTGGACAGGGGGCGGCGGCGGGGAGCCGTTTTTT,CASSWTGGGGGEPFF
few,TRBV28,NA,TRBJ2-7,TGTGCCTCCCTCTCCGGGGCGGGACCCACCTACGAGCAGTACTTC,CASLSGAGPTYEQYF
few,TRBV7-2,NA,TRBJ1-6,TGTGCCAGCAGCTTAGACAGGGAATGGAATTCACCCCTCCACTTT,CASSLDREWNSPLHF
NA,TRBV29-1,TRBD1,TRBJ2-4,TGCAGCGTTGAAGGGACAGGGCTGAACAATGAGCAGTACTTC,CSVEGTGLNNEQYF
NA,TRBV6-5,NA,TRBJ2-4,TGTGCCAGCAGCCCCCTTATCCCTATGGAGCAGTACTTC,CASSPLIPMEQYF
NA,TRBV20-1,TRBD2,TRBJ2-5,TGCAGTGCTAGGGGGCTAGCGGGGGCGGAAGAGACCCAGTACTTC,CSARGLAGAEETQYF
once,TRBV29-1,TRBD2,TRBJ2-5,TGCAGCGTTGACGGGACTAGCAGGAGGTTCCAAGAGACCCAGTACTTC,CSVDGTSRRFQETQYF
once,TRBV20-1,TRBD2,TRBJ2-5,TGCAGTGCCGTCTGGGGGGGAGAGACCCAGTACTTC,CSAVWGGETQYF
NA,TRBV7-9,TRBD2,TRBJ2-2,TGTGCCAGCAGCTCCCTAAGCGGGGGGCCGAACACCGGGGAGCTGTTTTTT,CASSSLSGGPNTGELFF